This T cell receptor beta chain was captured by sequencing in a study of cytomegalovirus exposure and HLA in healthy donors. This PCR relied on a set of 60 Vbeta primers and 13 Jbeta primers. Clones were sequenced by immunoSEQ multiplex PCR, and TCRdb holds only the in-frame ones, with some missing. The sample records 100,000 to 150,000 clones, approximately 78% being singletons. CDR3 size: 14 residues. Germline lookup yields CDR1 SGHTS and CDR2 YDEGEE. V lost 0 bases, J lost 10 bases, and 13 bases lay in between. V and J are TRBV5-8 and TRBJ1-4; D is unresolved. Sequenced sample: PBMCs. The source is a man aged 35 to 55 in good health and CMV-seronegative. The CDR3 DNA sequence: TGTGCCAGCAGCTTGGAATTATATTCCCCAAAACTGTTTTTT. Residues: CASSLELYSPKLFF.